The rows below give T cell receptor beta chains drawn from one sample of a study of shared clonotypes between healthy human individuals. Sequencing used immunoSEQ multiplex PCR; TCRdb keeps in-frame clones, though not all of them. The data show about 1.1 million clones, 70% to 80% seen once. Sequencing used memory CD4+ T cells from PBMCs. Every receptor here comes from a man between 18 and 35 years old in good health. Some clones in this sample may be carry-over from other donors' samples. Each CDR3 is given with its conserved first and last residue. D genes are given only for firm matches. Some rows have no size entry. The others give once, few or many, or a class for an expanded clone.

DNA: TGTGCCAGCAACGACCGGAGGGCTGAAGCTTTCTTT
CDR3: CASNDRRAEAFF
D: .
size: .
V: TRBV28
J: TRBJ1-1

DNA: TGTGCCAGTAGTATTAGGGGTTTGAACACTGAAGCTTTCTTT
CDR3: CASSIRGLNTEAFF
D: .
size: .
V: TRBV19
J: TRBJ1-1

DNA: TGTGCCAGTAGTCTCCGGGACAGAACGATCTATGGCTACACCTTC
CDR3: CASSLRDRTIYGYTF
D: TRBD1
size: few
V: TRBV19
J: TRBJ1-2

DNA: TGTGCCAGCTCACAAGCTCTGGGGGAGACCCAGTACTTC
CDR3: CASSQALGETQYF
D: .
size: many
V: TRBV18
J: TRBJ2-5

DNA: TGTGCCAGCAGCCAAGATTTGGAAAGGGGCTATGGCTACACCTTC
CDR3: CASSQDLERGYGYTF
D: .
size: .
V: TRBV14
J: TRBJ1-2

DNA: TGTGCCAGCTCACCACCCGGGACAGGGGTTGGCTACACCTTC
CDR3: CASSPPGTGVGYTF
D: TRBD1
size: .
V: TRBV18
J: TRBJ1-2

DNA: TGTGCCAGCAGCTTAAGCCGGGCGCGGGAAAACATTCAGTACTTC
CDR3: CASSLSRARENIQYF
D: .
size: .
V: TRBV7-2
J: TRBJ2-4

DNA: TGCGCCAGCAGCGGCGGGACTAGCCGGGACGAGCAGTACTTC
CDR3: CASSGGTSRDEQYF
D: TRBD2
size: .
V: TRBV5-1
J: TRBJ2-7

DNA: TGTGCCAGCAGCGTCACAGGGCATAGTGGCGTGACGTACTTC
CDR3: CASSVTGHSGVTYF
D: .
size: once
V: TRBV7-9
J: TRBJ2-7

DNA: TGCGCCAGCAGCTTGCGAACTAGCACAGATACGCAGTATTTT
CDR3: CASSLRTSTDTQYF
D: .
size: .
V: TRBV5-1
J: TRBJ2-3

DNA: TGTGCCACCAGCAGAGATCTTTATGCTTTCTTT
CDR3: CATSRDLYAFF
D: .
size: .
V: TRBV15
J: TRBJ1-1

DNA: TGTGCCAGCAGCTTAGGAGGTGGGAGCGAAAAACTGTTTTTT
CDR3: CASSLGGGSEKLFF
D: .
size: .
V: TRBV7-5
J: TRBJ1-4

DNA: TGTGCCAGCAGCCCAGGGGGGGGGTCCCCCAATCAGCCCCAGCATTTT
CDR3: CASSPGGGSPNQPQHF
D: TRBD1
size: .
V: TRBV28
J: TRBJ1-5

DNA: TGTGCCAGCAGCTCGGCCGGGACAGTATACAATGAGCAGTTCTTC
CDR3: CASSSAGTVYNEQFF
D: TRBD1
size: .
V: TRBV5-7
J: TRBJ2-1

DNA: TGTGCCAGCACAAGACAGGGGAACACTGAAGCTTTCTTT
CDR3: CASTRQGNTEAFF
D: TRBD1
size: .
V: TRBV6-6
J: TRBJ1-1

DNA: TGTGCCAGCAGTTTATTTGGGGTGGCCTATGGCTACACCTTC
CDR3: CASSLFGVAYGYTF
D: .
size: .
V: TRBV28
J: TRBJ1-2

DNA: TGTGCCAGCAGCTTACCGGGGGCCGGGGATGAGCAGTTCTTC
CDR3: CASSLPGAGDEQFF
D: .
size: .
V: TRBV7-3
J: TRBJ2-1